Given below is one T cell receptor (beta chain) in context. This entry belongs to a study of CD8 T cells in Susac syndrome. In contrast to the negatively isolated CD8+ and CD4+ T cells, TEMRA cells were FACS-enriched. CDR1 is SQVTM, CDR2 ANQGSEA, per germline. This CDR3 region has 13 residues. Trimming took 5 bases from V and 6 from J, leaving 11 bases between them. RNA, at about 0.45 to 1 ug, was reverse transcribed with random hexamers. The method of amplification for TCR beta CDR3 was immunoSEQ multiplex PCR, covering 54 Vbeta and 13 Jbeta. TCRdb recomputed calls from the immunoSEQ multiplex PCR reads with MiXCR, one row per CDR3 protein. The sample includes fewer than 200,000 distinct CDR3 sequences, about 93% of them seen just once.

This receptor was identified in a human donor in good health. Sequenced sample: CD4+ T cells from PBMCs. The rearrangement uses TRBV29-1 and TRBJ2-6; D is unresolved. The CDR3 coding sequence is TGCAGCGTTCTTGGAGCTGCGGCCAACGTCCTGACTTTC. This gives the protein CSVLGAAANVLTF.